This T cell receptor beta chain was observed in a study of Graves' ophthalmopathy and Graves' hyperthyroidism. It was from under 13 ml of fresh peripheral blood that the PBMCs came. Scientists amplified the TCR beta CDR3 regions from RNA transcripts. HTBI primers were employed in first-round RT-PCR, then a second-round multiplex PCR followed. TCRdb itself ran the multiplex PCR reads through MiXCR, one entry per CDR3 protein. The sample includes 360,000 or so distinct CDR3 sequences, 15% to 20% seen only once; the top ten take more than 1.5%. V gave up 0 bases and J gave up 7 bases, with 10 bases separating them. CDR3 size: 13 residues. CDR1 is SGHRS and CDR2 is YFSETQ in the germline V gene. This clonotype was seen many times.

Specimen: peripheral blood. This sequence originates from a woman between 18 and 30 years old with Graves' ophthalmopathy. This chain connects TRBV5-1 to TRBJ1-2; D is possibly TRBD1 (5 bases). The CDR3 nucleotides are TGCGCCAGCAGCTTGGGGGCAGGGTCTGGCTACACCTTC. Translation gives CASSLGAGSGYTF.